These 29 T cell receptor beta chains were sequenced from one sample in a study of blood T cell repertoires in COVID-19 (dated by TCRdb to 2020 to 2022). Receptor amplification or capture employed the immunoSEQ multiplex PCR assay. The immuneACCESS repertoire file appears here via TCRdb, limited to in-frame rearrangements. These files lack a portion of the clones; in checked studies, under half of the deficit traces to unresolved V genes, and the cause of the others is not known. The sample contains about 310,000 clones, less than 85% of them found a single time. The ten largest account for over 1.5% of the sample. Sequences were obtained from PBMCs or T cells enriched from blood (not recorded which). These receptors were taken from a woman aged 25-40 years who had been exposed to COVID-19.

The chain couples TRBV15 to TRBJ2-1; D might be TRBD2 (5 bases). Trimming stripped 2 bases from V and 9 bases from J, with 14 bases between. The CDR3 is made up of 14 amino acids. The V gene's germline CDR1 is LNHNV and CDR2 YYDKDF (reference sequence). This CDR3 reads CATSRWAGAAEQFF. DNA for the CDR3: TGTGCCACCAGCAGATGGGCGGGTGCGGCTGAGCAGTTCTTC.

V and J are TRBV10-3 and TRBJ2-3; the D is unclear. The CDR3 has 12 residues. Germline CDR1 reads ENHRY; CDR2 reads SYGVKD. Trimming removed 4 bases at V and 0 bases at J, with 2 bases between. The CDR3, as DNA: TGTGCCATCAGTGCTAGCACAGATACGCAGTATTTT. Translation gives CAISASTDTQYF.

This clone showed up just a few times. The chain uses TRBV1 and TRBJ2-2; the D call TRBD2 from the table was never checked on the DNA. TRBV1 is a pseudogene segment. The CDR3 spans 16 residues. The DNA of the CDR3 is TGCACCAGCAGCCAAGAAAAGCGGGGGAAGACCGGGGAGCTGTTTTTT. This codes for CTSSQEKRGKTGELFF.

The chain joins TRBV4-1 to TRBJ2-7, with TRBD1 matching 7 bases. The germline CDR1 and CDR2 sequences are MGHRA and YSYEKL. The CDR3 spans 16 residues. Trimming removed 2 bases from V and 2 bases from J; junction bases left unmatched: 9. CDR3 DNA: TGCGCCAGCAGCCAAACCCGGACAGGTGAAACCTACGAGCAGTACTTC. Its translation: CASSQTRTGETYEQYF.

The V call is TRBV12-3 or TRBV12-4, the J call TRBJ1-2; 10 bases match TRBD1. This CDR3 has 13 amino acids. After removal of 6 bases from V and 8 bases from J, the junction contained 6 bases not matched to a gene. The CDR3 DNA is TGTGCCAGCAGCAGACAGGGGGCGAGGGGCTACACCTTC. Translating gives CASSRQGARGYTF.

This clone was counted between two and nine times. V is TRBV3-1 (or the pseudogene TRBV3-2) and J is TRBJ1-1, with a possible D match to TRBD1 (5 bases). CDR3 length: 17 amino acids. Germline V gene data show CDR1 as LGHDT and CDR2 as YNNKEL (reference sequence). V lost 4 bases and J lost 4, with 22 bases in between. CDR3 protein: CASSRNEYYGGSTEAFF. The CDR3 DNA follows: TGTGCCAGCAGCCGAAACGAGTATTACGGGGGGAGCACTGAAGCTTTCTTT.

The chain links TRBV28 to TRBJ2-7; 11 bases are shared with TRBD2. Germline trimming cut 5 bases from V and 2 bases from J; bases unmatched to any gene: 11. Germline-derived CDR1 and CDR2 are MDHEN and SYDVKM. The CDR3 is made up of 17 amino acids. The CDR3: CASSISLDSGRAYEQYF. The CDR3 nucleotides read TGTGCCAGCAGTATTTCATTGGATAGCGGGAGGGCCTACGAGCAGTACTTC.

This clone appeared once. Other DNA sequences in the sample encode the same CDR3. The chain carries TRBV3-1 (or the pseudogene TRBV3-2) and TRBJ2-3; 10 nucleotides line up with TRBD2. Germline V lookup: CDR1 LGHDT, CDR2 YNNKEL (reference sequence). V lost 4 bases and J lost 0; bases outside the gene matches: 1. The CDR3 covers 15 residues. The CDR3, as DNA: TGTGCCAGCAGCCCGACTAGCGGGAGCACAGATACGCAGTATTTT. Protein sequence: CASSPTSGSTDTQYF.

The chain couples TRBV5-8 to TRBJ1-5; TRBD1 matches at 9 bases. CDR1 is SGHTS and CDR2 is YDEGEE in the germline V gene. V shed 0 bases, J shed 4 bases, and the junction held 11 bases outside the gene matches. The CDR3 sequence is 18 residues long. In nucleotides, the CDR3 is TGTGCCAGCAGCTTGGTGGGAACCAACAGGGGGCGGAATCAGCCCCAGCATTTT. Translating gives CASSLVGTNRGRNQPQHF.

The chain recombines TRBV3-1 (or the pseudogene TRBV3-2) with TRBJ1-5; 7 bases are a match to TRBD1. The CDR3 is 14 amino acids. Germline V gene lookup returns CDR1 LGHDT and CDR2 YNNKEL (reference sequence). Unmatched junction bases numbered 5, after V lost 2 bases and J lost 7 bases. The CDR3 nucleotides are TGTGCCAGCAGCCAACTTGACAGGGACCAGCCCCAGCATTTT. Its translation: CASSQLDRDQPQHF.

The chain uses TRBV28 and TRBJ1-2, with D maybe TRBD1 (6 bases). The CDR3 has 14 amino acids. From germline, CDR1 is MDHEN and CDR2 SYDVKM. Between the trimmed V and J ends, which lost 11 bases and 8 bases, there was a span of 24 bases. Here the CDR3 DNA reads TGTGCCCTTCGAAAAGAGGGGGTCCCCCTAGGCTACACCTTC. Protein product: CALRKEGVPLGYTF.

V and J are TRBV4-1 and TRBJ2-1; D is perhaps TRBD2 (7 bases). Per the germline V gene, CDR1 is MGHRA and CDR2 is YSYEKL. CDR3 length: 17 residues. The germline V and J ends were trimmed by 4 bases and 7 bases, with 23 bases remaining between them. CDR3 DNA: TGCGCCAGCAGCCCCTCGGTCGAGGGGGGGCAAGAAAATGAGCAGTTCTTC. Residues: CASSPSVEGGQENEQFF.

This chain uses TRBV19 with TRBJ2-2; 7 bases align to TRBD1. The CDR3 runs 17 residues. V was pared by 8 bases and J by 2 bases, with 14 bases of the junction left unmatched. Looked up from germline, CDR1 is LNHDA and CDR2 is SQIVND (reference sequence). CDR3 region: CASEGDPGTVNTGELFF. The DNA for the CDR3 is TGTGCCAGTGAGGGGGATCCCGGGACAGTTAACACCGGGGAGCTGTTTTTT.

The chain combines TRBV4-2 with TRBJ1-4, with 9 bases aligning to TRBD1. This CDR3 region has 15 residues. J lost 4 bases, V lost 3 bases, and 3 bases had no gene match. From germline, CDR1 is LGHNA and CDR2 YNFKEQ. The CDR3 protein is CASSQDRGVNEKLFF. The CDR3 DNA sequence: TGTGCCAGCAGCCAGGACAGGGGAGTTAATGAAAAACTGTTTTTT.

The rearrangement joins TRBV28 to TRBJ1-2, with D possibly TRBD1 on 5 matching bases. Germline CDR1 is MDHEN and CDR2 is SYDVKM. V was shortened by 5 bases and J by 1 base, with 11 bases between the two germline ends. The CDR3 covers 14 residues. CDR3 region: CASSPGRGNYGYTF. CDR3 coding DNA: TGTGCCAGCAGTCCAGGGAGGGGTAACTATGGCTACACCTTC.

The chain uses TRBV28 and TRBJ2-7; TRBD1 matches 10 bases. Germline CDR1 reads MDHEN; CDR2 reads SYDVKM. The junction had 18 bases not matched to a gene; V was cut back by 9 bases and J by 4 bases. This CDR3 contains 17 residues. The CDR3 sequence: CASNRDRGIWGIYEQYF. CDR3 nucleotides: TGTGCCAGTAACCGGGACAGGGGAATTTGGGGGATATACGAGCAGTACTTC. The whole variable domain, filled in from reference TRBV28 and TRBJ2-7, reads DVKVTQSSRYLVKRTGEKVFLECVQDMDHENMFWYRQDPGLGLRLIYFSYDVKMKEKGDIPEGYSVSREKKERFSLILESASTNQTSMYLCASNRDRGIWGIYEQYFGPGTRLTVT.

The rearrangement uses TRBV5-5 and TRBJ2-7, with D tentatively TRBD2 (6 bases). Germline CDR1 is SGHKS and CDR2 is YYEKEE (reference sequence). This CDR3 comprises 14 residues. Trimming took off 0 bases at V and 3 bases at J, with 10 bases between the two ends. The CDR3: CASSLGGTYYEQYF. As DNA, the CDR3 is TGTGCCAGCAGCTTGGGCGGGACTTACTACGAGCAGTACTTC.

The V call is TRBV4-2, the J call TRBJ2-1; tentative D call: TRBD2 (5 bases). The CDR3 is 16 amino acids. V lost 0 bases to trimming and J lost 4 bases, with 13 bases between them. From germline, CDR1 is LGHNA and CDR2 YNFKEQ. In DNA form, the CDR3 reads TGTGCCAGCAGCCAAGATTCGGCGGGCCGTTACAATGAGCAGTTCTTC. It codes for CASSQDSAGRYNEQFF.

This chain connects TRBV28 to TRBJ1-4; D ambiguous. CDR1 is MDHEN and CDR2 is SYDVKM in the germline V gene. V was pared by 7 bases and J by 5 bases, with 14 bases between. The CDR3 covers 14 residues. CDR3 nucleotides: TGTGCCAGCAACCATCAGCCGACAAATGAAAAACTGTTTTTT. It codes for CASNHQPTNEKLFF.

CDR3 coding DNA: TGTGCCAGCAGCTTAGGTATAGCGGGGCAAGAGACCCAGTACTTC. Protein product: CASSLGIAGQETQYF. The chain is built from TRBV11-2 and TRBJ2-5; TRBD2 matches 8 bases. This CDR3 contains 15 residues. Looked up from germline, CDR1 is SGHAT and CDR2 is FQNNGV. With V trimmed by 1 base and J by 2 bases, 3 bases remained unmatched.

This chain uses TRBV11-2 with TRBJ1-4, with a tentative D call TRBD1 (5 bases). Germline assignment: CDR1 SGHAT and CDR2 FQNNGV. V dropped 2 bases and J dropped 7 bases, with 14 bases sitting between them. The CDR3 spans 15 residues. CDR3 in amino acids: CASSLIGGVGEKLFF. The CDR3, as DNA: TGTGCCAGCAGCTTAATCGGAGGGGTGGGTGAAAAACTGTTTTTT.

The CDR3 nucleotides are TGTGCCAGCAGTTGGAGTAGCGGGGGATACAATGAGCAGTTCTTC. The encoded protein is CASSWSSGGYNEQFF. J is TRBJ2-1 and V is TRBV6-2 or TRBV6-3; 9 bases fit TRBD2. CDR1 is MNHEY, CDR2 SVGEGT, per germline. This CDR3 has 15 amino acids. V trimming: 4 bases; J trimming: 4 bases; junction bases outside the gene matches: 5.

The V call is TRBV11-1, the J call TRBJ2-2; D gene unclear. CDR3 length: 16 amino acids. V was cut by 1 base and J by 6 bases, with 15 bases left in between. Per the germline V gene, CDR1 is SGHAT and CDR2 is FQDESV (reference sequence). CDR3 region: CASSLETPSNAGELFF. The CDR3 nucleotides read TGTGCCAGCAGCTTAGAAACCCCCTCTAATGCCGGGGAGCTGTTTTTT.

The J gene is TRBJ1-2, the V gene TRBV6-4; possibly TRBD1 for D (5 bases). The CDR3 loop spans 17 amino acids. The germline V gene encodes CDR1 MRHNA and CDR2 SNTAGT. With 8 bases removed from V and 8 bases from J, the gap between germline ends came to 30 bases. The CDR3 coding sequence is TGTGCCAGCGGGGAGATGCCGGGACTGAAGTTTTCTAAAGGCTACACCTTC. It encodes CASGEMPGLKFSKGYTF.

The CDR3 loop is CASSLRGTSSYEQYF. The CDR3, as DNA: TGTGCCAGCAGCTTAAGGGGGACTAGCTCCTACGAGCAGTACTTC. The chain uses TRBV7-6 and TRBJ2-7, with 8 positions matching TRBD2. The CDR3 spans 15 residues. Germline CDR1 and CDR2: SGHVS and FNYEAQ. J lost 0 bases, V lost 2 bases, and 3 bases had no gene match.

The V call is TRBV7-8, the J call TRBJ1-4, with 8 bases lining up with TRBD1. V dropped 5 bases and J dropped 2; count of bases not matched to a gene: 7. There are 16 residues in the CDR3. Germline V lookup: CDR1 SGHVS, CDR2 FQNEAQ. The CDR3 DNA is TGTGCCAGCAGCCGACAGGGGTTGTTTACTAATGAAAAACTGTTTTTT. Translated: CASSRQGLFTNEKLFF.

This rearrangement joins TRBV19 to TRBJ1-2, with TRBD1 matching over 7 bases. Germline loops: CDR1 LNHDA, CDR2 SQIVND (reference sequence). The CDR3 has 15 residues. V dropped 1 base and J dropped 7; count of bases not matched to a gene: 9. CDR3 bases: TGTGCCAGTAGTATAGCTCTGACAGGGAAAGGTGGCTACACCTTC. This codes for CASSIALTGKGGYTF.

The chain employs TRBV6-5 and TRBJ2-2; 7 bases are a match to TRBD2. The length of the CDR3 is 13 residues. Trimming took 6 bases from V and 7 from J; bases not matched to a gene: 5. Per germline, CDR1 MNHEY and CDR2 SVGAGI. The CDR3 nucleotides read TGTGCCAGCAGAATCAGGGAGGGCGGGGAGCTGTTTTTT. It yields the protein CASRIREGGELFF.

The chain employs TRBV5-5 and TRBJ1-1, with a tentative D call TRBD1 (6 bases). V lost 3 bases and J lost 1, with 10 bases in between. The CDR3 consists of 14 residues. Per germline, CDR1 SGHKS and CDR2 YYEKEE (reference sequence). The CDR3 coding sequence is TGTGCCAGCAGCTACCCGGGACAGAACACTGAAGCTTTCTTT. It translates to CASSYPGQNTEAFF. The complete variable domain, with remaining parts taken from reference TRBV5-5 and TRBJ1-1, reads DAGVTQSPTHLIKTRGQQVTLRCSPISGHKSVSWYQQVLGQGPQFIFQYYEKEERGRGNFPDRFSARQFPNYSSELNVNALLLGDSALYLCASSYPGQNTEAFFGQGTRLTVV.